Here is one T cell receptor (beta chain) with its context. The CDR3 sequence is 18 residues long. V shed 2 bases and J 3 bases; nucleotides not matched to a gene: 14. Looked up from germline, CDR1 is MNHEY and CDR2 is SMNVEV (reference sequence). The data are from a study of blood T cell repertoires in COVID-19. Sequencing used immunoSEQ multiplex PCR; TCRdb keeps in-frame clones, though not all of them. This table has approximately 130,000 clones, over 65% appearing once. The source material was peripheral blood. The receptor comes from a man aged 60 to 75 with acute or convalescent COVID-19. This sequence joins TRBV27 and TRBJ2-3; TRBD1 matches at 7 bases. The CDR3 coding sequence is TGTGCCAGCAGTTTAAGGGGGTTAATGACAGGGATTACAGATACGCAGTATTTT. Protein product: CASSLRGLMTGITDTQYF.